The entry below describes one T cell receptor (beta chain). This sample is part of a study of blood T cell repertoires in COVID-19. Study as a whole: Material from acute and convalescent COVID-19 was sourced from the United States, Italy and Spain. PBMCs, B-cell-depleted T cells, or T cells were the source of the cDNA or gDNA that made up the material.

The table came from immunoSEQ multiplex PCR; TCRdb's copy has only in-frame clones and leaves some out. The sample yields approximately 170,000 clones, approximately 85% seen once. Germline loops: CDR1 SEHNR, CDR2 FQNEAQ (reference sequence). The V gene end was trimmed by 2 bases and the J gene end by 2 bases; junction bases not matched to a gene: 14. This CDR3 is built from 19 residues. Sequences were obtained from peripheral blood. This clonotype originated in a man between 60 and 75 years old who had recovered from COVID-19. The V call is TRBV7-9, the J call TRBJ1-5; TRBD1 aligns across 8 bases. In nucleotides, the CDR3 is TGTGCCAGCAGCTTATGGGACAGGACCCCCGGTGTAGGCAATCAGCCCCAGCATTTT. Its protein is CASSLWDRTPGVGNQPQHF.